This T cell receptor (beta chain) was profiled in a study of Ad26.COV2.S vaccination and SARS-CoV-2 variants. Regarding the study as a whole: Assessments of TCR breadth and depth may have underestimated the total T cell responses. Participants in the vaccine arm had higher spike-specific TCR breadth; placebo recipients had lower. Vaccine and placebo recipients had similar non-spike TCR breadth.

About this clone: Its antigen is not known.

Measured with immunoSEQ multiplex PCR; TCRdb has only the in-frame clones, and not every one. Of about 180,000 clones detected, around 88% appear once; the ten largest clones hold about 5.9%. The sequence came from a human donor who had recovered from COVID-19. The sequencing here drew on peripheral blood, taken after recovery from COVID-19.

DNA of the CDR3: TGTGCCACCAGCAGACTTACTAGCGGGAGGTCGGGCGAGCAGTACTTC. Its protein is CATSRLTSGRSGEQYF. J is TRBJ2-7 and V is TRBV15; 12 bases agree with TRBD2. The CDR3 extends over 16 amino acids. The J segment lost 6 bases and the V segment lost 2 bases, leaving 8 bases of the junction unmatched. Germline V gene lookup returns CDR1 LNHNV and CDR2 YYDKDF (reference sequence).